This TCR beta chain was captured by sequencing in a study of cytomegalovirus exposure and HLA in healthy donors (dated by TCRdb to 2016 to 2017). Turning to the overall study: An earlier analysis of 587 of the donors reported around 280 Gb of sequence data and 90 million to 120 million unique TCR beta sequences obtained from about 179 million T cells. An early release covering just under 650 HLA-typed donors comprised 250 to 350 gigabases of sequencing data and roughly 86 million unique TCR sequences. The genetic ancestry cluster associated with self-reported Caucasian donors included about 84% of the 398 genotyped donors. The study aimed to test whether signatures of past pathogen exposure could be identified by cataloging public T cell receptors. Using immunosequencing, the study profiled T cell repertoires from 666 subjects and related those repertoires to cytomegalovirus serostatus. In addition to the first cohort of several hundred subjects, a separate validation cohort of 100 to 150 different subjects was used. High-throughput TCR immunosequencing, statistical association of individual TCRs with disease status, and machine learning were combined to predict cytomegalovirus infection status. A later analysis re-analyzed previously published TCR beta repertoires from about 600 donors and added high-resolution HLA genotyping to study TCR occurrence patterns. In the later analysis, no new phenotypic data were used to find candidate immune exposures; instead, reliance was placed on TCR beta sequences and their occurrence across donors. An earlier analysis of fewer than 750 of the donors used high-throughput TCR beta sequencing to judge whether each TCR beta V gene segment behaved as functional or pseudogenic. Donor age, sex, ethnicity and CMV serostatus were compiled alongside the repertoire data. Genome-wide SNP genotypes for about 65% of the roughly 670 donors were used in a later genetic analysis, which treated that subset as a discovery cohort. Every discovery cohort repertoire had been produced on one sequencing platform. HLA typing included class I and class II loci at four-digit resolution. The number of donors typed differed by locus, with about 629-630 for A, B, C, DRB1 and DQB1, roughly 520 for DQA1, 600 to 610 for DPA1, and 450 to 480 for DPB1. Four or five DR-DQ haplotypes were treated as single units for association and clustering because of strong linkage in the cohort. Among roughly 400 genotyped donors of the cohort, an average of roughly 240,000 unique TCR beta nucleotide sequences were sequenced per donor, approximately 20% of them non-productive. Paper-wide results and their limitations: Correlated functional status among segregating V segments might be attributable to linkage disequilibrium, but an unknown experimental factor could not be ruled out. In a later genetic analysis, fewer N-insertions in productive TCRs were reported among donors in an Asian-associated ancestry cluster than the roughly 640-donor mean. The study gave a list of 150 to 200 TCR beta chains associated with cytomegalovirus. Specific HLA alleles were associated with 16,951 TCR beta sequences at a false discovery rate of 0.05 in a later analysis. Because the 87-base-pair reads could not distinguish some IMGT-functional V segments, including TRBV6-2 and TRBV6-3, those segments were excluded. An earlier analysis of roughly 570 of the donors showed that most TCR beta V segments appeared in productive rearrangements either about 87% or about 30% of the time, which broadly matched IMGT annotations. Most CMV-associated TCR beta chains appeared to be HLA-restricted in a later analysis, and the HLA associations seemed to be driven largely by CMV exposure. In a later analysis, TCR association rates were found to vary across HLA loci, with the most associated TCRs seen for DRB1 alleles and the fewest for HLA-C alleles. According to a later analysis, parvovirus B19, influenza, CMV and Epstein-Barr virus appeared linked to several top co-occurrence clusters. In both the original and validation cohorts, the classifier was reported to diagnose cytomegalovirus status with high specificity and sensitivity. Because some donors lacked HLA typing at each locus, the association tests relied only on the typed subset. Assigning TCR associations to individual alleles was difficult when HLA alleles, especially DR and DQ, strongly co-occurred. The cohort was sequenced for TCR beta chains only, and without alpha or paired-chain data the features that could be detected were limited. Compared with equally common non-associated chains, HLA-associated TCR beta chains in a later analysis were more clonally expanded and had lower generation probabilities. The presence/absence analyses assumed that sequencing depth was roughly uniform across donors, and that assumption may not be true. An association between a missense DCLRE1C variant and V-gene and J-gene trimming of TCR beta chains was found in a later genetic analysis and replicated in an independent cohort. While some public TCRs were present in many individuals, most TCR sequences turned up only very rarely across donors. Because counts were too low, some 16 rarely observed V segments, including chromosome 9 orphons, were excluded from the earlier analysis of 500 to 700 of the donors. A few of the identified cytomegalovirus-associated TCR beta chains were confirmed in vitro to be specific for cytomegalovirus antigens. Immune exposure information for the cohort was limited to CMV serostatus. A cluster of highly shared sequence variants was judged likely to represent a technical artifact of the sequencing pipeline. According to the authors, the approach could potentially be generalized to other disease states and immunological phenotypes. A further reported finding was that TCR beta sequences accurately predicted the HLA-A and HLA-B alleles for most subjects in the first cohort.

Counted from cysteine to phenylalanine, this CDR3 has 15 amino acids. Solely the CDR3 DNA is kept, with 45 bases framed from the first base. The germline ends are 10 bases apart after V is trimmed by 0 bases and J by 4 bases. The germline V gene provides CDR1 MGHRA and CDR2 YSYEKL. The cohort consisted of 666 healthy bone marrow donors. Cohort members were all nominally healthy when sampled, although unrecorded immune exposures were likely present. The donor tested CMV seronegative, placing the donor among the 350 to 400 seronegative members of the cohort. A peripheral blood sample was provided by each donor, and peripheral blood mononuclear cells were used for TCR beta sequencing. Genomic DNA was extracted from the blood cell samples with the Qiagen DNeasy Blood Extraction Kit. Receptor amplification or capture employed the immunoSEQ multiplex PCR assay. A mixture of 60 forward primers for TCR Vbeta segments and 13 reverse primers for TCR Jbeta segments was used in the multiplex PCR. The CDR3 region of rearranged TCR beta genes was amplified from genomic DNA with a multiplex PCR assay. The Illumina HiSeq System was used to sequence the amplified TCR beta libraries as 87-base-pair reads. The original pipeline was this. In a later analysis, 77 million or so unique TCR beta chains were counted across the 666 repertoires, and some 10 million of these chains were shared by at least two donors. Raw reads were error-corrected and collapsed into unique sequences by a nearest-neighbor algorithm in which closely related sequences were merged to remove PCR and sequencing errors. CDR3 sequences were aligned to IMGT reference sequences to assign V, D and J gene segments. Each retained sequence needed at least a six-nucleotide match to both a V gene segment and a J gene segment. Rearrangements were classified as productive when the CDR3 lacked stop codons and remained in frame with V and J, and all other rearrangements were classified as non-productive. CDR3 was defined by IMGT convention, running from the second conserved V-encoded cysteine to the conserved J-encoded phenylalanine. Sequences without an unambiguous match to a single V gene segment were excluded from the earlier analysis of over 500 of the donors. An earlier analysis of around 600 of the donors classified V segments as functional when productive rearrangements were above 56.7% and as segregating when the standard deviation between donors was above 5%. A statistical classification framework was built for diagnosing cytomegalovirus status from the catalog of TCR beta chain sequences. In a later analysis, V and J genes were assigned by comparing TCR nucleotide sequences against IMGT/GENE-DB human TR gene sequences. Using the TCRdist pipeline, a later analysis assigned CDR3 sequences along with most-parsimonious VDJ recombination scenarios. In a later analysis, each TCR beta chain was defined by its CDR3 amino acid sequence together with its V-gene family, and reads lacking a unique V-gene family were excluded. In a later analysis, 550 to 650 highly shared, low-generation-probability nucleotide sequences were removed to address suspected cross-contamination and a sequencing artifact. For each public chain, a later analysis derived a clonal expansion index from normalized ranks of inferred template counts within each repertoire. In a later analysis, generation probabilities were computed using a VDJ recombination model fitted to out-of-frame rearrangements, and the results were checked against IGoR. In a later analysis, TCR-TCR, TCR-HLA and TCR-CMV co-occurrence was scored with hypergeometric tests, and a repertoire-size bias correction was applied to TCR pairs. To estimate false discovery rates, a later analysis permuted the HLA or CMV assignments 20 times. In a later analysis, co-occurring TCRs were grouped using DBSCAN, and TCRdist sequence similarity was added for clustering within HLA-allele-positive subsets. For co-occurrence clustering, repertoires with fewer than 30,000 or more than 120,000 public chains were excluded, along with a handful of repertoires with anomalous nucleotide sharing. This is the immuneACCESS table as TCRdb keeps it, with only in-frame sequences that have V and J called. A part of the clones is gone; compared with another copy, unresolved V genes explain less than half, and the rest is unexplained. Clone size and the V and J calls come from that table; the DNA yielded D and trimming. The sample table holds some 120,000 clones, of which more than 80% were seen once. The ten largest clones capture around 2.5% of the sample.

In the case of this clone: The antigen this receptor binds is unknown. The sample holds no much larger clone one base away, and base qualities are not on file.

The origin of this receptor is a man aged 25 to 40 in good health and CMV-seronegative. The V and J genes are TRBV4-1 and TRBJ1-5; TRBD1 is a possible D gene, resting on 6 matching bases. Material for sequencing was PBMCs. The DNA sequence follows: TGCGCCAGCAGCCAAGACCCAGGGACAAATCAGCCCCAGCATTTT. This encodes CASSQDPGTNQPQHF.